The 28 T cell receptor beta chains reported below all come from one sample, sequenced in a study of patients and donors after allogeneic stem cell transplantation. TCRdb reanalysed the RT-PCR reads using MiXCR and keeps one entry per CDR3 protein. The sample holds hundreds of thousands of distinct CDR3 sequences; 16% are singletons and the top ten take 7% to 7.5%. The sample was blood, either unsorted or a sorted T cell fraction (not recorded which). These receptors originate from a human donor who was either an allogeneic HSCT recipient or a stem cell or donor lymphocyte infusion donor (not recorded which). It is not recorded whose cells these are; they may come from a transplant donor.

The DNA of the CDR3 is TGTGCCAGCAGCCAGATTTTATGCCCCTTTTTAGCCAAAAACATTCAGTACTTC. The encoded protein is CASSQILCPFLAKNIQYF. V is TRBV3-1 and J is TRBJ2-4; D is unclear. Germline V lookup: CDR1 LGHDT, CDR2 YNNKEL (reference sequence). The CDR3 has 18 residues. V lost 3 bases to trimming and J lost 0 bases, with 18 bases between them.

The rearrangement links TRBV7-2 to TRBJ2-6, with D possibly called TRBD1 or TRBD2 (6 bases each). The V end lost 8 bases, the J end lost 0 bases, and 14 bases lay between the germline ends. The CDR3 consists of 16 residues. The germline V gene encodes CDR1 SGHTA and CDR2 FQGNSA. The CDR3 sequence: CASWGRDSSGANVLTF. Written as DNA, the CDR3 is TGTGCCAGCTGGGGGCGGGATAGCTCTGGGGCCAACGTCCTGACTTTC. The variable domain in full, with the rest retrieved from reference TRBV7-2 and TRBJ2-6, is GAGVSQSPSNKVTEKGKDVELRCDPISGHTALYWYRQSLGQGLEFLIYFQGNSAPDKSGLPSDRFSAERTGGSVSTLTIQRTQQEDSAVYLCASWGRDSSGANVLTFGAGSRLTVL.

This clonotype appeared many times. This chain links TRBV10-3 with TRBJ2-7; 7 positions agree with TRBD2. CDR1 is ENHRY and CDR2 is SYGVKD in the germline V gene. This CDR3 contains 14 residues. The CDR3 loop is CAAGMGGISYEQYF. CDR3 nucleotide sequence: TGTGCGGCGGGGATGGGGGGGATCTCCTACGAGCAGTACTTC.

The rearrangement joins TRBV20-1 to TRBJ1-1; possible D gene TRBD1, 6 bases. Germline CDR1 is DFQATT and CDR2 is SNEGSKA (reference sequence). The CDR3 has 12 amino acids. CDR3 coding DNA: TGCAGCCAGGGGAGGGCGAACACTGAAGCTTTCTTT. Protein sequence: CSQGRANTEAFF.

CDR3 loop: CASSLELAGGLAYEQYF. The CDR3 nucleotides are TGTGCCAGCAGTTTAGAACTAGCGGGAGGCCTCGCCTACGAGCAGTACTTC. V is TRBV12-3 or TRBV12-4 and J is TRBJ2-7; 12 positions match TRBD2. This CDR3 contains 17 residues. J gave up 2 bases and V 1 base, and 6 bases lay outside the gene matches.

This clonotype was counted many times. This sequence joins TRBV5-1 and TRBJ2-5; the D call may be TRBD1 or TRBD2 (6 bases each). This CDR3 is built from 18 residues. The germline V gene encodes CDR1 SGHRS and CDR2 YFSETQ. V was pared by 4 bases and J by 4 bases, with 26 bases between. The CDR3 protein is CASSMGTMVGGGRETQYF. DNA of the CDR3: TGCGCCAGCAGCATGGGCACGATGGTTGGAGGGGGGAGAGAGACCCAGTACTTC.

This clonotype was found a few times. This chain joins TRBV20-1 and TRBJ2-7, with 8 bases identical to TRBD1. Per the germline V gene, CDR1 is DFQATT and CDR2 is SNEGSKA (reference sequence). The V gene end was trimmed by 0 bases and the J gene end by 7 bases; junction bases not matched to a gene: 11. The length of the CDR3 is 15 residues. This CDR3 reads CSAREGTGPLREQYF. In DNA, the CDR3 is TGCAGTGCTAGAGAGGGGACAGGACCCCTAAGGGAGCAGTACTTC.

This clonotype showed up just a few times. The chain couples TRBV9 to TRBJ2-5; 8 bases are a match to TRBD1. Germline V lookup: CDR1 SGDLS, CDR2 YYNGEE. The junction had 1 base not matched to a gene; V was cut back by 0 bases and J by 3 bases. CDR3 length: 14 residues. The CDR3 bases are TGTGCCAGCAGCGTAGAGGACAGGGAAGAGACCCAGTACTTC. The encoded protein is CASSVEDREETQYF.

The chain combines TRBV5-1 with TRBJ2-1; the match to TRBD2 covers 9 bases. V dropped 0 bases and J dropped 6; count of bases not matched to a gene: 7. This CDR3 region has 16 residues. Germline V gives CDR1 SGHRS, CDR2 YFSETQ. DNA of the CDR3: TGCGCCAGCAGCTTGGTGGCGGCGGGGGGGCCCAATGAGCAGTTCTTC. It codes for CASSLVAAGGPNEQFF.

This clonotype was detected ten times or more. This chain joins TRBV7-2 and TRBJ1-2; D uncertain. Trimming left V 6 bases short and J 7 bases short, with 12 bases between. The V gene's germline CDR1 is SGHTA and CDR2 FQGNSA. The CDR3 length is 12 residues. For the CDR3, the DNA is TGTGCCAGCAGTAAAAGAACAAGTGGCTACACCTTC. This codes for CASSKRTSGYTF.

This clonotype was recorded many times. This chain joins TRBV6-2 or TRBV6-3 and TRBJ2-1; no definite D call. The germline V and J ends were trimmed by 2 bases and 0 bases, with 5 bases remaining between them. Germline CDR1 is MNHEY and CDR2 is SVGEGT. This CDR3 spans 14 amino acids. The CDR3 DNA is TGTGCCAGCAGTTACGGGGTCTCCTACAATGAGCAGTTCTTC. Protein: CASSYGVSYNEQFF.

This clonotype was seen only a few times. The genes are TRBV19 and TRBJ2-2; the match to TRBD2 covers 8 bases. The V gene end was trimmed by 2 bases and the J gene end by 0 bases; junction bases not matched to a gene: 2. CDR3 length: 16 amino acids. The germline CDR1 and CDR2 sequences are LNHDA and SQIVND (reference sequence). The CDR3 region is CASSITSGANTGELFF. In DNA form, the CDR3 reads TGTGCCAGTAGTATAACTAGCGGCGCGAACACCGGGGAGCTGTTTTTT. The whole variable domain, filled in from reference TRBV19 and TRBJ2-2, reads DGGITQSPKYLFRKEGQNVTLSCEQNLNHDAMYWYRQDPGQGLRLIYYSQIVNDFQKGDIAEGYSVSREKKESFPLTVTSAQKNPTAFYLCASSITSGANTGELFFGEGSRLTVL.

This chain uses TRBV7-9 with TRBJ2-7, with 8 bases aligning to TRBD1. The V gene's germline CDR1 is SEHNR and CDR2 FQNEAQ (reference sequence). The CDR3 covers 15 residues. Trimming took 0 bases from V and 1 from J; bases not matched to a gene: 2. CDR3 nucleotide sequence: TGTGCCAGCAGCTTAGCCCGGACAGGGTCCTACGAGCAGTACTTC. Translated, it gives CASSLARTGSYEQYF.

This clonotype was counted at least ten times. This sequence joins TRBV12-3 or TRBV12-4 and TRBJ2-1; tentatively, D is TRBD2 (7 bases). This CDR3 contains 16 residues. V was cut by 3 bases and J by 1 base, with 13 bases left in between. The CDR3 here is CASSLGGDMSYNEQFF. CDR3 bases: TGTGCCAGCAGTTTGGGGGGGGACATGTCCTACAATGAGCAGTTCTTC.

V gene TRBV7-9 combines with J gene TRBJ1-1; tentative D call: TRBD1 (5 bases). The CDR3 contains 14 residues. Germline CDR1 and CDR2: SEHNR and FQNEAQ (reference sequence). V gave up 1 base and J gave up 5 bases, with 11 bases separating them. This CDR3 is CASSLVGTSTEAFF. The CDR3 nucleotides are TGTGCCAGCAGCTTAGTGGGGACTTCTACTGAAGCTTTCTTT.

The genes are TRBV12-3 or TRBV12-4 and TRBJ1-2; D gene ambiguous. The CDR3 has 13 residues. V was cut by 3 bases and J by 2 bases, with 7 bases left in between. CDR3 residues: CASSFRQNYGYTF. The CDR3 nucleotides are TGTGCCAGCAGTTTCAGGCAGAACTATGGCTACACCTTC.

This clonotype was seen a few times. V gene TRBV6-4 combines with J gene TRBJ2-2; 9 positions match TRBD1. Germline V gene sequence: CDR1 MRHNA, CDR2 SNTAGT. The CDR3 is 15 residues long. The trim removed 4 bases at V and 1 base at J, leaving 1 base unmatched. CDR3 amino acids: CASSAGQGNTGELFF. The DNA of the CDR3 is TGTGCCAGCAGTGCGGGACAGGGGAACACCGGGGAGCTGTTTTTT.

There are a few counts of this clonotype. The chain employs TRBV12-3 or TRBV12-4 and TRBJ1-2; unclear D gene. This CDR3 comprises 15 residues. V lost 7 bases and J 4 bases, leaving 19 bases between the germline ends. Here the CDR3 reads CASIPSGVAGYGYTF. The CDR3 DNA is TGTGCCAGCATCCCAAGTGGGGTCGCGGGCTATGGCTACACCTTC.

This clonotype turned up a few times. The chain employs TRBV20-1 and TRBJ1-5; 8 nucleotides match TRBD1. Per germline, CDR1 DFQATT and CDR2 SNEGSKA (reference sequence). V gave up 0 bases and J gave up 4 bases; unmatched junction bases: 8. The CDR3 runs to 16 residues. For the CDR3, the DNA is TGCAGTGCTAGAGACCCACAGGACAGGGAAAATCAGCCCCAGCATTTT. Its protein is CSARDPQDRENQPQHF.

This clonotype was detected ten times or more. V is TRBV12-3 or TRBV12-4 and J is TRBJ2-6, with TRBD1 matching 12 bases. The trim removed 5 bases at V and 1 base at J, leaving 6 bases unmatched. There are 18 residues in the CDR3. CDR3 nucleotides: TGTGCCAGCAGTCCTCGGGACAGGGGGCTTTCTGGGGCCAACGTCCTGACTTTC. As protein: CASSPRDRGLSGANVLTF.

This chain connects TRBV5-1 to TRBJ1-2, with 9 nucleotides matching TRBD1. Trimming took 0 bases from V and 8 from J; bases not matched to a gene: 8. CDR3 size: 15 residues. CDR1 is SGHRS and CDR2 is YFSETQ in the germline V gene. CDR3 protein: CASSLAMDRGEGYTF. The CDR3, as DNA: TGCGCCAGCAGCTTGGCTATGGACAGGGGTGAGGGCTACACCTTC.

The gene calls are TRBV6-1 and TRBJ2-1, with 11 bases fitting TRBD2. This CDR3 has 13 amino acids. V was clipped by 6 bases and J by 12 bases; unmatched bases: 7. In germline, CDR1 is MNHNS, CDR2 SASEGT. The CDR3 protein is CASSRLAGRGQFF. In DNA form, the CDR3 reads TGTGCCAGCAGCCGACTAGCGGGAAGGGGGCAGTTCTTC.

This clonotype came up many times. The V call is TRBV15, the J call TRBJ2-5; D unresolved. V lost 1 base, J lost 3 bases, and 9 bases lay in between. The CDR3 runs 14 residues. Germline values: CDR1 LNHNV, CDR2 YYDKDF (reference sequence). CDR3 sequence reads: CATSRGLTKETQYF. CDR3 nucleotide sequence: TGTGCCACCAGCAGAGGACTGACGAAAGAGACCCAGTACTTC.

This clonotype was recorded a few times. The genes are TRBV7-9 and TRBJ2-4, with D unclear. The V gene lost 5 bases and the J gene lost 7 bases, with 18 bases spanning the gap. The CDR3 loop spans 15 amino acids. CDR1 and CDR2 (germline): SEHNR, FQNEAQ (reference sequence). The CDR3 here is CASSLPRPGGNIQYF. The CDR3 DNA reads as TGTGCCAGCAGCCTCCCGCGTCCAGGCGGCAACATTCAGTACTTC. Combining the CDR3 with reference TRBV7-9 and TRBJ2-4 gives the whole variable domain DTGVSQNPRHKITKRGQNVTFRCDPISEHNRLYWYRQTLGQGPEFLTYFQNEAQLEKSRLLSDRFSAERPKGSFSTLEIQRTEQGDSAMYLCASSLPRPGGNIQYFGAGTRLSVL.

This chain uses TRBV20-1 with TRBJ2-1; D may be TRBD1 (5 bases). CDR3 length equals 15 residues. Germline assignment: CDR1 DFQATT and CDR2 SNEGSKA (reference sequence). Trimming pared 0 bases from V and 8 bases from J, leaving 17 bases between. As DNA, the CDR3 is TGCAGTGCTAGAGATGCAGGGAAATTGACGGATGAGCAGTTCTTC. Protein sequence: CSARDAGKLTDEQFF.

This clonotype was seen a few times. The genes are TRBV10-3 and TRBJ2-5, with a weak D call TRBD1 (6 bases). V was cut by 2 bases and J by 1 base, with 14 bases left in between. Germline assignment: CDR1 ENHRY and CDR2 SYGVKD. This CDR3 comprises 16 residues. CDR3 in DNA: TGTGCCATCAGTGAGGAAACAGGGTACCGCCAAGAGACCCAGTACTTC. Protein: CAISEETGYRQETQYF.

This clonotype was detected only a few times. The V call is TRBV20-1, the J call TRBJ2-1, with TRBD2 matching 9 bases. Germline V lookup: CDR1 DFQATT, CDR2 SNEGSKA (reference sequence). This CDR3 is 17 amino acids long. J gave up 2 bases and V 2 bases, and 10 bases lay outside the gene matches. The CDR3 nucleotides read TGCAGTGCTAGAAAAAGATTCGGCGGGGGGGCCTACAATGAGCAGTTCTTC. This translates into CSARKRFGGGAYNEQFF.

Ten or more counts support this clonotype. The V gene is TRBV15, the J gene TRBJ2-7; 10 nucleotides align to TRBD1. CDR3 size: 15 residues. Germline trimming cut 0 bases from V and 4 bases from J; bases unmatched to any gene: 3. CDR1 LNHNV and CDR2 YYDKDF come from the germline V gene (reference sequence). The CDR3 here is CATSRDPGQGYEQYF. The CDR3 coding sequence is TGTGCCACCAGCAGAGATCCGGGACAGGGGTACGAGCAGTACTTC.